The clone carrying this T cell receptor beta chain was seen a handful of times. Its target is not known. The data are from a study of T cell repertoires in cytomegalovirus infection. The wider study: Both CMV infection and a matching HLA type were indicated by public TCR beta signatures.

Study-wide results and caveats: Carriage of CMV together with the relevant HLA was identifiable through cumulative public TCR beta family frequency. The ex vivo response was dominated by HLA-C-restricted CMV-specific TCR beta clonotypes.

TCRdb passed the reads through MiXCR, listing each CDR3 protein once. Altogether 490,000 or so distinct CDR3 sequences are present, around 11% being singletons, with the ten largest covering about 10%. V shed 5 bases and J 1 base; nucleotides not matched to a gene: 7. The CDR3 length is 15 residues. Germline CDR1 and CDR2: LGHNA and YNFKEQ. The chain couples TRBV4-2 to TRBJ2-7; 8 positions match TRBD2. The sequenced sample consisted of PBMCs. This receptor was identified in a human donor in good health (CMV status not recorded). Some clones in this sample may be carry-over from other donors' samples. The CDR3 is CASSEGLVPSYEQYF. CDR3 DNA sequence: TGTGCCAGCAGCGAGGGACTAGTCCCTTCCTACGAGCAGTACTTC.